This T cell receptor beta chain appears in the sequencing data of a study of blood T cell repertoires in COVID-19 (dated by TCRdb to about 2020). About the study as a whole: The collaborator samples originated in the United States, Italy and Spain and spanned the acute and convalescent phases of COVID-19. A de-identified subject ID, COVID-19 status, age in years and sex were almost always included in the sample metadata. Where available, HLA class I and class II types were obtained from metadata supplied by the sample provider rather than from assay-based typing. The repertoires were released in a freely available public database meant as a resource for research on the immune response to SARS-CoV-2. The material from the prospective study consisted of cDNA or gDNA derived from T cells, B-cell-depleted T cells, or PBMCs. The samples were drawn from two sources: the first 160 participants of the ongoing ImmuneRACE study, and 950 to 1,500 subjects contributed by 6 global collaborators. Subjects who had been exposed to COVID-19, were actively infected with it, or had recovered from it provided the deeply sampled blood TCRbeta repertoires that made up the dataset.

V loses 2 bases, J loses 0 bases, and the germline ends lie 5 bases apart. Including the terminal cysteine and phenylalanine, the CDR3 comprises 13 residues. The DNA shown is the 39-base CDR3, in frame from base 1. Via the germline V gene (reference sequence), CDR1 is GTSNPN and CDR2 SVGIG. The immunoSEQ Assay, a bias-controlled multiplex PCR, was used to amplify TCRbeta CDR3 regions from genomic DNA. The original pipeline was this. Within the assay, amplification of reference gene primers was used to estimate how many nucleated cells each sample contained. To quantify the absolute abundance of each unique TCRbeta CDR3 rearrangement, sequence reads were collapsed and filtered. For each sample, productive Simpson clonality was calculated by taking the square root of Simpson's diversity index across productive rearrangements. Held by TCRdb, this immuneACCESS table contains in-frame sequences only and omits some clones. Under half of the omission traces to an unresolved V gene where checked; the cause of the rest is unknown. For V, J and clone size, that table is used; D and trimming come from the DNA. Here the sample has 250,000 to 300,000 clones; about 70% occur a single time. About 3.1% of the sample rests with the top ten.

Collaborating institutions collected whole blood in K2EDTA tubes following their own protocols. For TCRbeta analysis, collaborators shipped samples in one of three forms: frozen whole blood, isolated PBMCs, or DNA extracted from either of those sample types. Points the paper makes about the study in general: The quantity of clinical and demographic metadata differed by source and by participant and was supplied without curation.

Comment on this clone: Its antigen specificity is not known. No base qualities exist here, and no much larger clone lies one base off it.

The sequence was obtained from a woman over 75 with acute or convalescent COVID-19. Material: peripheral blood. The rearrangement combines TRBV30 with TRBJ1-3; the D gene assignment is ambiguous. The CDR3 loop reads CAWSTVSGNTIYF. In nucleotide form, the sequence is TGTGCCTGGAGTACGGTCTCTGGAAACACCATATATTTT.